Shown below are 5 T cell receptor beta chains from a single sample sequenced in a study of CD8 T cells in Susac syndrome. When the RNA was reverse transcribed, random hexamers were used with an input of about 0.45 to 1 ug. TCRdb reanalysed the immunoSEQ multiplex PCR reads using MiXCR and keeps one entry per CDR3 protein. The profile shows fewer than 150,000 distinct CDR3 sequences, 95% of them singletons. The sequenced sample consisted of CD8+ T cells from PBMCs. Receptors originate from a human donor with Susac syndrome.

V and J are TRBV12-3 or TRBV12-4 and TRBJ2-1; TRBD2 aligns across 10 bases. The CDR3 runs to 14 residues. J lost 7 bases, V lost 7 bases, and 7 bases had no gene match. CDR3 in DNA: TGTGCCAGCAACTTAGCGGGAGGTCGGAATGAGCAGTTCTTC. Translated, it gives CASNLAGGRNEQFF.

This rearrangement joins TRBV28 to TRBJ2-3; D gene uncertain. Trimming removed 3 bases at V and 2 bases at J, with 9 bases between. Germline V gives CDR1 MDHEN, CDR2 SYDVKM. CDR3 size: 14 residues. CDR3 in amino acids: CASSFMGSTDTQYF. The CDR3 nucleotides are TGTGCCAGCAGTTTTATGGGTTCCACAGATACGCAGTATTTT.

The gene calls are TRBV4-1 and TRBJ2-7; unclear D gene. Germline CDR1 is MGHRA and CDR2 is YSYEKL. The CDR3 spans 16 residues. Trimming left V 0 bases short and J 0 bases short, with 12 bases between. For the CDR3, the DNA is TGCGCCAGCAGCCAAGAGCTAGGAGCGAGCTCCTACGAGCAGTACTTC. Protein product: CASSQELGASSYEQYF.

A word on this clonotype: An end of the junction differs from the germline gene, which may be a read error. This chain connects TRBV4-1 to TRBJ1-5, with D perhaps TRBD1 (5 bases). Germline V gene sequence: CDR1 MGHRA, CDR2 YSYEKL. The CDR3 covers 13 residues. The CDR3 reads CASSQGSNQPQHF. For the CDR3, the DNA is TGTGCCAGCAGTCAGGGTAGCAATCAGCCCCAGCATTTT.

The chain has TRBV19 and TRBJ2-7, with 7 bases identical to TRBD2. CDR1 is LNHDA, CDR2 SQIVND, per germline (reference sequence). The V gene end was trimmed by 9 bases and the J gene end by 7 bases; junction bases not matched to a gene: 12. The CDR3 loop spans 13 amino acids. This chain's CDR3 is CASKGQGGSEQYF. The CDR3, as DNA: TGTGCCAGCAAGGGGCAGGGCGGGAGTGAGCAGTACTTC.